Below are 26 T cell receptor beta chains sequenced from a single sample in a study of blood T cell repertoires in COVID-19. Using immunoSEQ multiplex PCR, the repertoire was profiled, and TCRdb retains in-frame clones only, with some absent. The profile shows about 190,000 clones, around four fifths of them singletons. Sequenced: peripheral blood. Every receptor here comes from a woman between 70 and 85 years old with active or convalescent COVID-19.

The table lists this clone with a count of one. The chain employs TRBV5-8 and TRBJ2-7; 8 nucleotides line up with TRBD1. This CDR3 has 17 residues. Germline CDR1 reads SGHTS; CDR2 reads YDEGEE. With 4 bases clipped from V and 2 bases from J, the junction kept 14 bases outside the gene matches. The CDR3 is CASSPQDRVWSAYEQYF. The CDR3 region has the DNA TGTGCCAGCAGCCCGCAGGACAGGGTCTGGTCCGCCTACGAGCAGTACTTC.

CDR3 in amino acids: CASSITGNSYEQYF. CDR3 sequence (DNA): TGTGCCAGTAGTATCACCGGGAACTCCTACGAGCAGTACTTC. The chain uses TRBV19 and TRBJ2-7; a weak D match, TRBD2 (5 bases). V gave up 3 bases and J gave up 0 bases, with 9 bases separating them. Germline CDR1 LNHDA, CDR2 SQIVND (reference sequence). The CDR3 totals 14 residues.

This clone was counted a few times. For the CDR3, the DNA is TGTGCCAGCAGCGGCCGGGGGGGCGGGAGTGAGGGCGGCACAGATACGCAGTATTTT. Translated: CASSGRGGGSEGGTDTQYF. This chain connects TRBV5-4 to TRBJ2-3; TRBD2 matches 8 bases. There are 19 residues in the CDR3. Germline CDR1 is SGHNT and CDR2 is YYREEE (reference sequence). V was clipped by 4 bases and J by 1 base; unmatched bases: 17.

The chain carries TRBV5-1 and TRBJ1-1; 12 bases map to TRBD1. This CDR3 spans 18 amino acids. J lost 1 base, V lost 4 bases, and 11 bases had no gene match. Germline CDR1 reads SGHRS; CDR2 reads YFSETQ. CDR3 nucleotides: TGCGCCAGCAGCCTAACCGGGACAGGGGGCATCGGGAACACTGAAGCTTTCTTT. It specifies CASSLTGTGGIGNTEAFF.

This chain links TRBV6-5 with TRBJ2-5; the match to TRBD1 covers 8 bases. Looked up from germline, CDR1 is MNHEY and CDR2 is SVGAGI. Trimming cost V 5 bases and J 1 base; bases outside gene matches: 6. This CDR3 spans 15 amino acids. The CDR3 region has the DNA TGTGCCAGCAGTCTCGGGACAGGCCTCCAAGAGACCCAGTACTTC. This sequence encodes CASSLGTGLQETQYF.

V gene TRBV4-1 combines with J gene TRBJ2-1, with TRBD2 matching 10 bases. CDR3 length equals 16 residues. Per germline, CDR1 MGHRA and CDR2 YSYEKL. J lost 7 bases, V lost 0 bases, and 6 bases had no gene match. The CDR3 is CASSQEQREGWNEQFF. The DNA of the CDR3 is TGCGCCAGCAGCCAAGAACAGCGGGAGGGGTGGAATGAGCAGTTCTTC.

V is TRBV18 and J is TRBJ1-1, with a weak D call TRBD1 (5 bases). Trimming left V 4 bases short and J 8 bases short, with 11 bases between. The CDR3 has 12 residues. Per the germline V gene, CDR1 is KGHSH and CDR2 is LQKENI. CDR3 amino acids: CASSLSDKEAFF. Here the CDR3 DNA reads TGTGCCAGCTCACTTTCGGACAAAGAAGCTTTCTTT.

The chain recombines TRBV5-6 with TRBJ1-3, with TRBD1 matching 7 bases. CDR3 length equals 15 residues. Losses at the gene ends were 3 bases for V and 2 bases for J; bases not matched to a gene: 5. Germline V CDR1 and CDR2: SGHDT, YYEEEE. The CDR3 coding sequence is TGTGCCAGCAGCTCCCAGGGGGGCGCTGGAAACACCATATATTTT. It is translated as CASSSQGGAGNTIYF.

This chain joins TRBV6-6 and TRBJ1-6, with D perhaps TRBD1 (5 bases). V was clipped by 7 bases and J by 9 bases, with 19 bases between them. This CDR3 comprises 15 residues. The germline V gene encodes CDR1 MNHNY and CDR2 SVGAGI (reference sequence). CDR3 amino acids: CASNPGGDLGSPLHF. The CDR3 DNA is TGTGCCAGCAACCCCGGAGGGGACTTGGGTTCACCCCTCCACTTT.

The gene calls are TRBV6-6 and TRBJ2-1, with D possibly being TRBD2 (5 bases). The CDR3 runs to 12 residues. Germline V CDR1 and CDR2: MNHNY, SVGAGI (reference sequence). The V and J ends lost 0 bases and 13 bases respectively, with 10 bases between them. The CDR3 spells CASSYSRAAQFF. Written as DNA, the CDR3 is TGTGCCAGCAGTTACTCGCGAGCGGCTCAGTTCTTC.

The rearrangement uses TRBV7-3 and TRBJ2-2; D unresolved. Germline-derived CDR1 and CDR2 are SGHTA and FQGTGA. The CDR3 has 13 residues. V was clipped by 1 base and J by 7 bases, with 7 bases between them. This chain's CDR3 is CASSLIRHGELFF. CDR3 nucleotides: TGTGCCAGCAGCTTAATAAGACACGGGGAGCTGTTTTTT.

The rearrangement links TRBV18 to TRBJ1-2; 10 bases agree with TRBD1. In germline, CDR1 is KGHSH, CDR2 LQKENI. The CDR3 has 13 residues. V was clipped by 4 bases and J by 6 bases; unmatched bases: 2. The DNA for the CDR3 is TGTGCCAGCTCACAGACAGGGGGCAATGGCTACACCTTC. Translation gives CASSQTGGNGYTF.

The V call is TRBV6-2 or TRBV6-3, the J call TRBJ2-1, with D uncertain. Deletions cut 5 bases from V and 7 bases from J, with 18 bases between. The CDR3 has 15 residues. Germline loops: CDR1 MNHEY, CDR2 SVGEGT. The CDR3 reads CASSQLPVLRNEQFF. CDR3 in DNA: TGTGCCAGCAGTCAACTGCCTGTCCTCCGGAATGAGCAGTTCTTC.

This chain joins TRBV3-1 (or the pseudogene TRBV3-2) and TRBJ2-3; D possibly corresponds to TRBD2 (6 bases). Trimming took 5 bases from V and 2 from J, leaving 14 bases between them. The CDR3 extends over 15 amino acids. In germline, CDR1 is LGHDT, CDR2 YNNKEL (reference sequence). CDR3 in DNA: TGTGCCAGCAGCTTCGCGGGAACAGCCACAGATACGCAGTATTTT. Translating it yields CASSFAGTATDTQYF.

The chain's CDR3 is CASSSVYEQYF. For the CDR3, the DNA is TGTGCCAGCAGTTCCGTATACGAGCAGTACTTC. The chain links TRBV28 to TRBJ2-7; no reliable D call. The V end lost 4 bases, the J end lost 4 bases, and 5 bases lay between the germline ends. This CDR3 region has 11 residues. Germline assignment: CDR1 MDHEN and CDR2 SYDVKM.

This clone was detected once. The V gene is TRBV4-1, the J gene TRBJ1-2; a possible D gene is TRBD1 (6 bases). The CDR3 runs to 17 residues. Looked up from germline, CDR1 is MGHRA and CDR2 is YSYEKL. The V end was cut by 2 bases, the J end by 0 bases, with 16 bases between. CDR3 nucleotides: TGCGCCAGCAGCCAAAGACTCACGGACAGAGCTAACTATGGCTACACCTTC. Translation: CASSQRLTDRANYGYTF.

The CDR3 DNA follows: TGTGCCAGCTCACCGGACAGTTTCTCCTACGAGCAGTACTTC. This gives the protein CASSPDSFSYEQYF. This chain uses TRBV18 with TRBJ2-7, with D possibly being TRBD1 (6 bases). The length of the CDR3 is 14 residues. The V end was cut by 3 bases, the J end by 0 bases, with 9 bases between. Germline V gene lookup returns CDR1 KGHSH and CDR2 LQKENI.

The rearrangement uses TRBV5-4 and TRBJ2-2; TRBD2 matches at 7 bases. V shed 4 bases and J 3 bases; nucleotides not matched to a gene: 9. This CDR3 is built from 16 residues. In germline, CDR1 is SGHNT, CDR2 YYREEE (reference sequence). The CDR3 loop is CASSPLAGVDTGELFF. The CDR3 bases are TGTGCCAGCAGCCCACTCGCGGGAGTAGACACCGGGGAGCTGTTTTTT.

The rearrangement links TRBV4-2 to TRBJ2-7, with 9 nucleotides matching TRBD2. J lost 8 bases, V lost 1 base, and 9 bases had no gene match. Germline V gene data show CDR1 as LGHNA and CDR2 as YNFKEQ. The CDR3 has 15 residues. As DNA, the CDR3 is TGTGCCAGCAGCCAAGTTTCTAGCGGGATGGTAAAGCAGTACTTC. It is translated as CASSQVSSGMVKQYF.

This clone was recorded once. The rearrangement uses TRBV6-6 and TRBJ2-7, with 11 positions matching TRBD2. The CDR3 spans 15 residues. The germline gives CDR1 MNHNY, CDR2 SVGAGI (reference sequence). V lost 5 bases, J lost 2 bases, and 5 bases stayed unmatched. This CDR3 is CASSETSGTPYEQYF. CDR3 DNA: TGTGCCAGCAGTGAGACTAGCGGGACCCCCTACGAGCAGTACTTC.

This rearrangement joins TRBV30 to TRBJ1-1; 11 nucleotides match TRBD1. The CDR3 covers 17 residues. Germline V lookup: CDR1 GTSNPN, CDR2 SVGIG (reference sequence). The V segment lost 3 bases and the J segment 1 base; nucleotides outside the gene matches: 10. The CDR3 coding sequence is TGTGCCTGGAGGCGCCCCACGGGACAGGGGGAGAACACTGAAGCTTTCTTT. Protein sequence: CAWRRPTGQGENTEAFF.

The rearrangement uses TRBV5-1 and TRBJ2-7, with 7 bases matching TRBD1. V was pared by 3 bases and J by 9 bases, with 3 bases of the junction left unmatched. The CDR3 length is 11 residues. The germline gives CDR1 SGHRS, CDR2 YFSETQ. In nucleotides, the CDR3 is TGCGCCAGCAGCTACACAGGGGTGCAGTACTTC. Its translation is CASSYTGVQYF.

The V call is TRBV15, the J call TRBJ2-4, with 7 bases fitting TRBD1. Germline CDR1 reads LNHNV; CDR2 reads YYDKDF (reference sequence). With 1 base clipped from V and 7 bases from J, the junction kept 4 bases outside the gene matches. The CDR3 is 14 residues long. The CDR3 sequence: CATSRGTGGNIQYF. CDR3 in DNA: TGTGCCACCAGCAGAGGGACAGGCGGGAACATTCAGTACTTC.

The chain carries TRBV5-1 and TRBJ2-7; 9 bases align to TRBD2. The ends lost 0 bases at V and 4 bases at J; junction bases unmatched: 2. Germline CDR1 is SGHRS and CDR2 is YFSETQ. CDR3 length: 14 residues. The CDR3 region has the DNA TGCGCCAGCAGCTTGGGGACTAGCGCTTACGAGCAGTACTTC. Protein product: CASSLGTSAYEQYF.

V usage is TRBV11-2 and J usage is TRBJ1-2, with 7 bases lining up with TRBD1. Germline CDR1 and CDR2: SGHAT and FQNNGV. CDR3 size: 15 residues. V gave up 3 bases and J gave up 1 base; unmatched junction bases: 5. In DNA, the CDR3 is TGTGCCAGCAGCTTTCGACAGGGAAGTAACTATGGCTACACCTTC. Translating gives CASSFRQGSNYGYTF.

The J gene is TRBJ1-1, the V gene TRBV2; D perhaps matches TRBD1 (6 bases). Per the germline V gene, CDR1 is SNHLY and CDR2 is FYNNEI. The CDR3 consists of 12 residues. Trimming removed 9 bases from V and 4 bases from J, with 12 bases in between. In DNA, the CDR3 is TGTGCCAGTTACAGGGTTGGCACTGAAGCTTTCTTT. Protein sequence: CASYRVGTEAFF.